This TCR beta chain was identified during a study of spatial heterogeneity in lung cancer. Study summary: Fewer alpha-chain than beta-chain sequences were consistently detected.

Every molecule of TCR cDNA had its own unique molecular identifier. TCRdb used MiXCR to reprocess the 5' RACE reads, holding one entry per CDR3 protein. The sample lists under 3,000 distinct CDR3 sequences, less than 2% occurring once. Looked up from germline, CDR1 is MNHEY and CDR2 is SMNVEV (reference sequence). V dropped 10 bases and J dropped 3 bases, with 13 bases sitting between them. CDR3 length: 12 amino acids. Noted time point: sample taken at primary tumor resection. The donors comprised 60 to 85 untreated early-stage non-small cell lung cancer patients. Unsorted whole RNA of tumor, nontumor lung or frozen PBMC was sequenced. This clonotype was observed many times.

Sample: normal lung tissue next to the tumor, taken at surgery. The chain is built from TRBV27 and TRBJ2-7; the D call may be TRBD1 or TRBD2 (5 bases each). The source of this sequence is a male donor with early-stage non-small cell lung cancer. The CDR3 coding sequence is TGTGCCATCGGGGCTGGACTCTACGAGCAGTACTTC. This sequence encodes CAIGAGLYEQYF.